This TCR beta chain is from a study of technical replicates of blood from a few donors. This CDR3 contains 14 residues. The germline V gene encodes CDR1 SGHRS and CDR2 YFSETQ. V lost 2 bases and J lost 0, with 5 bases in between. Produced via immunoSEQ multiplex PCR; TCRdb's table is partial and in-frame only. The sample shows some 70,000 clones, about 89% of them seen only once. This receptor was identified in a human donor in good health. Some clones in this sample may be carry-over from other donors' samples. The genes are TRBV5-1 and TRBJ1-4, with no clear D. The specimen sequenced was PBMCs. CDR3 DNA sequence: TGCGCCAGCAGCTTACTTTCAACTAATGAAAAACTGTTTTTT. It codes for CASSLLSTNEKLFF.